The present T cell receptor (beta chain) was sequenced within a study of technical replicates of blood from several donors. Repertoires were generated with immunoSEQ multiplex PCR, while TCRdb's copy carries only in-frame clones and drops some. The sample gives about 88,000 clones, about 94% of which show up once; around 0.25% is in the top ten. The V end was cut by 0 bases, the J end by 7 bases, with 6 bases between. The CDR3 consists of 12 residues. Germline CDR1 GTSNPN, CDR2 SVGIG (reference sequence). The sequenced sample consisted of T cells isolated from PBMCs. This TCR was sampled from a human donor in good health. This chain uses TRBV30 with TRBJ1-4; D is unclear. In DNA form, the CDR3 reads TGTGCCTGGAGTGTACTTGGTGAAAAACTGTTTTTT. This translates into CAWSVLGEKLFF.